This TCR beta chain came from a study of blood T cell repertoires in COVID-19. The method was immunoSEQ multiplex PCR; TCRdb's version includes in-frame clones alone and lacks a portion of them. The data show 150,000 to 200,000 clones, more than 85% seen once. Seattle's enrolled individuals joined amid active infection and were then monitored longitudinally. Germline V CDR1 and CDR2: SNHLY, FYNNEI. The length of the CDR3 is 14 residues. The ends were cut back, 7 bases at V and 3 bases at J, with 14 bases in the middle. The sequenced sample was peripheral blood. The chain links TRBV2 to TRBJ2-3, with TRBD1 as a possible D gene (5 bases). The origin of this receptor is a woman in her fifties or sixties with COVID-19, enrolled during active disease. CDR3 sequence (DNA): TGTGCCAGCAACACAGGAGAACTTACAGATACGCAGTATTTT. This gives the protein CASNTGELTDTQYF.